This TCR beta chain is drawn from a study of shared T cell receptors in the human thymus. The data were produced by immunoSEQ multiplex PCR, yet TCRdb's version contains in-frame clones alone and is incomplete. The sample yields over 450,000 clones, approximately 80% seen once. This same sample was also part of a study on human thymus T cells. As that study records: The sample donors, healthy Finnish infants, were having corrective surgery for congenital heart defects. Thymic material originated from resections removed in the course of corrective heart surgery. An apparent bias in V and J gene usage was seen in thymic and blood repertoires. In unrelated individuals, thymic repertoires overlapped highly, according to related research.

The receptor was derived from a boy under three years old with a congenital heart defect. The sample consisted of thymocytes.

The CDR3 protein is CASSLRFLAVEYVREQYF. Written as DNA, the CDR3 is TGTGCCAGCAGTTTAAGGTTTCTGGCGGTAGAGTACGTCCGCGAGCAGTACTTC. The V call is TRBV27, the J call TRBJ2-7; D not certain. The ends were cut back, 2 bases at V and 6 bases at J, with 26 bases in the middle. Germline-derived CDR1 and CDR2 are MNHEY and SMNVEV (reference sequence). CDR3 length: 18 residues.